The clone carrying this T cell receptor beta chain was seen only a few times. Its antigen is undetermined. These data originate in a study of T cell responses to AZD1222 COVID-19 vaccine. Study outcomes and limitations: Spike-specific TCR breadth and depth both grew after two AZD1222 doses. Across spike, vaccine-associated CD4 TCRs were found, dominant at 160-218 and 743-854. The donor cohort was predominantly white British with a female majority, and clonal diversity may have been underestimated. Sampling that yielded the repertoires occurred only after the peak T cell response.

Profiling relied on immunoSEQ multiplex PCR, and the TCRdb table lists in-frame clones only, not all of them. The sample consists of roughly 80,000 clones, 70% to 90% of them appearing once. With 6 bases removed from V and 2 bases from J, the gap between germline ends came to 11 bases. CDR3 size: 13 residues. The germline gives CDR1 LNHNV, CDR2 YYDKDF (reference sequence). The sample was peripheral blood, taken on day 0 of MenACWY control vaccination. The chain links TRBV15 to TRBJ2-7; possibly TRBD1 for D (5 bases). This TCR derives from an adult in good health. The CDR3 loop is CATSDSLAYEQYF. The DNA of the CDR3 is TGTGCCACCAGTGACAGCCTAGCCTACGAGCAGTACTTC.